This TCR beta chain originates from a study of shared clonotypes between healthy human individuals. Notes on the study in general: Sorted-subset samples were not fully sequenced, rarefaction indicated. Researchers sampled blood only, noting tissue repertoires likely differ.

Recent acute infections and vaccinations were absent in the healthy HIV-negative adult donors. Points on this clone: Antigen specificity is unknown.

Data came from immunoSEQ multiplex PCR; TCRdb stores just in-frame clones and leaves some out. This table holds over a million clones, approximately 97% found once. This clonotype was obtained from a man aged 30 to 39 in good health. The sample comprised naive CD4+ T cells sorted from blood. Subset given: CD45RA+ positively selected.

The CDR3 coding sequence is TGTGCCTGGAGTCCCCGCGGACAGGGGGCCTATCCTAACTATGGCTACACCTTC. Protein product: CAWSPRGQGAYPNYGYTF. This chain uses TRBV30 with TRBJ1-2; 11 bases match TRBD1. Germline CDR1 GTSNPN, CDR2 SVGIG (reference sequence). This CDR3 is built from 18 residues. The V and J ends lost 2 bases and 0 bases, in that order; junction bases with no gene match: 11.